This T cell receptor (beta chain) was identified during a study of blood T cell repertoires in COVID-19. Study details: Acute-phase and convalescent COVID-19 samples originated in the United States, Italy and Spain.

This clone appeared a single time. Sequencing was performed with immunoSEQ multiplex PCR; in TCRdb, only in-frame clones are kept and a portion is missing. This repertoire shows about 57,000 clones, roughly 85% found once; its top ten account for approximately 30%. In germline, CDR1 is LNHNV, CDR2 YYDKDF (reference sequence). The ends lost 8 bases at V and 6 bases at J; junction bases unmatched: 16. The CDR3 is 16 amino acids. V gene TRBV15 combines with J gene TRBJ2-1; 7 bases fit TRBD2. The receptor's source is a human donor in a cohort sampled during active COVID-19. Material for sequencing was peripheral blood. This chain's CDR3 is CATRLATRGFTNEQFF. The CDR3 coding sequence is TGTGCCACCCGACTAGCCACTAGAGGGTTTACCAATGAGCAGTTCTTC.